The T cell receptor (beta chain) described here comes from a study of T cells in narcolepsy. Study context: Patients with NT1 or NT2 and healthy control donors were enrolled. Whole-study results and caveats: Some memory CD4+ repertoires had no autoreactive clone sequences. Blood of same and different patients, but not healthy controls, reportedly held recurring autoreactive clonotypes. Same-patient CSF and blood CD4+ T cell clonotypes included HCRT-specific and TRIB2-specific autoreactive ones.

The repertoire was sequenced with immunoSEQ multiplex PCR; TCRdb's copy has only in-frame clones and lacks some. This sample carries about 20,000 clones, 75% to 90% of them seen once, and the ten largest clones take roughly 1.7%. This CDR3 has 17 amino acids. The ends were cut back, 1 base at V and 10 bases at J, with 25 bases in the middle. CDR1 and CDR2 (germline): LGHNA, YSLEER. Details on this clone: Antigen unknown. This specimen includes other DNA sequences encoding the same CDR3.

The sequencing sample was made of memory (CD45RA-) CD4+ T cells from blood. This receptor was identified in a human donor in good health. The gene calls are TRBV4-3 and TRBJ2-5, with D possibly being TRBD1 or TRBD2 (6 bases each). CDR3 sequence reads: CASSQVHHRAEGLIQYF. The CDR3 coding sequence is TGCGCCAGCAGCCAAGTCCACCACAGGGCCGAGGGACTTATCCAGTACTTC.